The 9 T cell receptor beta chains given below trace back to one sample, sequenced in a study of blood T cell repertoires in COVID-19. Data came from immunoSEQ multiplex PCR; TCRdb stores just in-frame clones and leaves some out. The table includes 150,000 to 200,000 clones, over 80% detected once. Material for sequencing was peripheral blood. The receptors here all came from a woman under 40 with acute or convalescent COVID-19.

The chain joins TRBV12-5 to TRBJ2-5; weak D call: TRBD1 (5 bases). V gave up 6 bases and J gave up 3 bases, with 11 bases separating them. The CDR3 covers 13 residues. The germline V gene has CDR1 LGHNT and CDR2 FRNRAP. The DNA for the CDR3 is TGTGCTAGTGGAACAACGACAGAAGAGACCCAGTACTTC. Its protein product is CASGTTTEETQYF.

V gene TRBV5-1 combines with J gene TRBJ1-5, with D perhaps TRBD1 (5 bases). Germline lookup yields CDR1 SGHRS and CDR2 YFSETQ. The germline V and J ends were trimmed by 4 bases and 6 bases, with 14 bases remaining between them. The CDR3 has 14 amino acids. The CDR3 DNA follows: TGCGCCAGCAGCGTCTCTCAGGGTGGTCAGCCCCAGCATTTT. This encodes CASSVSQGGQPQHF.

CDR3 sequence reads: CASSMALLQRGTDTQYF. The CDR3 DNA reads as TGTGCCAGCAGCATGGCACTACTCCAGCGGGGGACAGATACGCAGTATTTT. The chain couples TRBV13 to TRBJ2-3; 8 bases map to TRBD2. The V gene's germline CDR1 is PRHDT and CDR2 FYEKMQ (reference sequence). Trimming took 5 bases from V and 3 from J; bases not matched to a gene: 13. The CDR3 spans 17 residues.

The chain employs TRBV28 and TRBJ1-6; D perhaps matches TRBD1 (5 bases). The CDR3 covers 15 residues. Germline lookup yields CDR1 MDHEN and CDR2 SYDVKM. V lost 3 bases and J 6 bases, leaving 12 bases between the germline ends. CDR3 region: CASSLEGRGNSPLHF. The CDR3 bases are TGTGCCAGCAGTTTGGAGGGAAGGGGTAATTCACCCCTCCACTTT.

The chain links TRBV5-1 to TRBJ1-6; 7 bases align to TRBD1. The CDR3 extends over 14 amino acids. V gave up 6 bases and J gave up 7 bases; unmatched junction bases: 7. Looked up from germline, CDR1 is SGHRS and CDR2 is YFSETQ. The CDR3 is CASNWDSRNSPLHF. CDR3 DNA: TGCGCCAGCAACTGGGACAGCCGAAATTCACCCCTCCACTTT.

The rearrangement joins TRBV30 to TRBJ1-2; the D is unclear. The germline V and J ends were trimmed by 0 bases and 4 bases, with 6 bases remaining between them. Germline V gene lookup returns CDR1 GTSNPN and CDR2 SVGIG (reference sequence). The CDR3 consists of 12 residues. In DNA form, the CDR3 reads TGTGCCTGGAGTGTATCCCGCTATGGCTACACCTTC. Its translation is CAWSVSRYGYTF.

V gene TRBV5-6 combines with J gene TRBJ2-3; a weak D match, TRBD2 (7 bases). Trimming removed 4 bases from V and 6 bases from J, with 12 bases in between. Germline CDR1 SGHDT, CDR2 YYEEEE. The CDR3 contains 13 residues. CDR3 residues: CASSQGRGDTQYF. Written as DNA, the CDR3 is TGTGCCAGCAGCCAGGGGCGGGGGGATACGCAGTATTTT.

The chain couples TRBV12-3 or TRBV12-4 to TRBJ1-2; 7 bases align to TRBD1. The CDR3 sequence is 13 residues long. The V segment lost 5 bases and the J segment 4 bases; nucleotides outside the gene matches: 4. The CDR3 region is CASSPGQAYGYTF. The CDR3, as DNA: TGTGCCAGCAGTCCCGGACAGGCCTATGGCTACACCTTC.

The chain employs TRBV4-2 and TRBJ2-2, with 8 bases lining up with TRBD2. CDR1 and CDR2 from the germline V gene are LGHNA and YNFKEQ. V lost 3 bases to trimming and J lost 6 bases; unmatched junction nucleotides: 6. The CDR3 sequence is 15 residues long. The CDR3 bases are TGTGCCAGCAGCCACGGTAGCGGGAAGGCCGGGGAGCTGTTTTTT. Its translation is CASSHGSGKAGELFF.